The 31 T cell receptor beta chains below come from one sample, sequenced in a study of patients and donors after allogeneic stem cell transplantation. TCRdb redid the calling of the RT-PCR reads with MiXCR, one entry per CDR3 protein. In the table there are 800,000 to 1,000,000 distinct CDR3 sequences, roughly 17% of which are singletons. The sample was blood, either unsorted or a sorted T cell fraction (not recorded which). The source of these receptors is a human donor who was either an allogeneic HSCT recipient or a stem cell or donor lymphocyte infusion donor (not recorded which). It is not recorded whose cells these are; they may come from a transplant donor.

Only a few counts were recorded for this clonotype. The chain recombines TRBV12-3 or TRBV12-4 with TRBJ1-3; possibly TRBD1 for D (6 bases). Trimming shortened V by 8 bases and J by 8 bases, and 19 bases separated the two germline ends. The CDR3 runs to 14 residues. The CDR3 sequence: CASRTGAGADTIYF. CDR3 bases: TGTGCCAGCCGGACTGGGGCGGGGGCAGACACCATATATTTT.

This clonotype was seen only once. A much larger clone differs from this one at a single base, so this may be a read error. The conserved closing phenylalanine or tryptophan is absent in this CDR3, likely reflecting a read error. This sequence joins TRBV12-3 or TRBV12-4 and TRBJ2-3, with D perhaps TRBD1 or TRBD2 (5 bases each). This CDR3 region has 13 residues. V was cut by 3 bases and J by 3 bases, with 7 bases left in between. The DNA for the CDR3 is TGTGCCAGCAGTTTGTGGGGGACAGATACGCAGTATTAT. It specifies CASSLWGTDTQYY.

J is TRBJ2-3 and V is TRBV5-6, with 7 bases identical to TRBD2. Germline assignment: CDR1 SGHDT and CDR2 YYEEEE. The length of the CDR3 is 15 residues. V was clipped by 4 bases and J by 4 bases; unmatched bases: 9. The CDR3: CASSAWGGGADTQYF. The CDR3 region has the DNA TGTGCCAGCAGCGCGTGGGGGGGAGGCGCAGATACGCAGTATTTT.

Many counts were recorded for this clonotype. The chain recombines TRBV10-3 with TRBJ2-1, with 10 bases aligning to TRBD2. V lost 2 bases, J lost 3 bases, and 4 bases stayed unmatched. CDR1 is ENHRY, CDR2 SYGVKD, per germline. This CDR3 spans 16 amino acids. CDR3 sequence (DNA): TGTGCCATCAGTGAGCTAGCGGGAGCGGGCTACAATGAGCAGTTCTTC. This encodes CAISELAGAGYNEQFF.

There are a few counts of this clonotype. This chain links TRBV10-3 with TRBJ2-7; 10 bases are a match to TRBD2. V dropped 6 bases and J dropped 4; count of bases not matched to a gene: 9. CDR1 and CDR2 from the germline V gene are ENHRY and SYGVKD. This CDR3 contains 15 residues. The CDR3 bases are TGTGCCATCAGAGGGGAACTAGCGGGGAAGTACGAGCAGTACTTC. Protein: CAIRGELAGKYEQYF.

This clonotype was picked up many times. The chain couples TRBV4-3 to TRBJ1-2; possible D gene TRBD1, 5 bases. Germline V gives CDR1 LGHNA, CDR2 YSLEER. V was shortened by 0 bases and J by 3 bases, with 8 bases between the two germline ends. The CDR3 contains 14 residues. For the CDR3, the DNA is TGCGCCAGCAGCCAAGATCGGGGGTACTATGGCTACACCTTC. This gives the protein CASSQDRGYYGYTF.

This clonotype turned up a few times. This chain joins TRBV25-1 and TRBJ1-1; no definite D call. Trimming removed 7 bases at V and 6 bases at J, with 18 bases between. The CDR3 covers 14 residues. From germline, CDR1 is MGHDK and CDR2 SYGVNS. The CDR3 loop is CASIREGGGPEAFF. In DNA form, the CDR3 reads TGTGCCAGCATTAGGGAGGGCGGCGGGCCTGAAGCTTTCTTT.

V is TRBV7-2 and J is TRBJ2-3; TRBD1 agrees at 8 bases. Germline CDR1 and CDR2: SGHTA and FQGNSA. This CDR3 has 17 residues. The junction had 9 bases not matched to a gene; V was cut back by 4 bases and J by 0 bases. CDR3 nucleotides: TGTGCCAGCAGCTCCGAGTCAGGGGGCGCAAGCACAGATACGCAGTATTTT. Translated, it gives CASSSESGGASTDTQYF.

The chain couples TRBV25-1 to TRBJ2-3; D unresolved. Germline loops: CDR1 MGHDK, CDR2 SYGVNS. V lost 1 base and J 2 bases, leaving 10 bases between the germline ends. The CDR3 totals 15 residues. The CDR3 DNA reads TGTGCCAGCAGTGAATGGAAGGGTTTCACAGATACGCAGTATTTT. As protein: CASSEWKGFTDTQYF.

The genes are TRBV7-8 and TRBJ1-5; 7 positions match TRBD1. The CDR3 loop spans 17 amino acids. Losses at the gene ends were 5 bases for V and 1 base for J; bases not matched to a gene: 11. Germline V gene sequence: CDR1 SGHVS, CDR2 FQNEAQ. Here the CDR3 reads CASSIQGPKRSNQPQHF. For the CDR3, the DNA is TGTGCCAGCAGCATACAGGGGCCCAAAAGGAGCAATCAGCCCCAGCATTTT.

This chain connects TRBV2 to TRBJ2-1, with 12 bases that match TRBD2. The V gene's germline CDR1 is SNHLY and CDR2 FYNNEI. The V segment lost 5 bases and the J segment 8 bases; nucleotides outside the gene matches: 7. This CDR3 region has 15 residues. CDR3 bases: TGTGCCAGCAGTCCGACTAGCGGGAGAGCCGATGAGCAGTTCTTC. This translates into CASSPTSGRADEQFF.

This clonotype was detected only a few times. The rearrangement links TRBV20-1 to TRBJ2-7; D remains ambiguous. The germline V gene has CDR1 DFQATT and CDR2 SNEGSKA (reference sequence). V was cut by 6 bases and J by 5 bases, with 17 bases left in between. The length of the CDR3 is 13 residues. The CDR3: CSAPTGVSDEQYF. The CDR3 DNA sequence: TGCAGTGCACCGACTGGGGTTTCGGACGAGCAGTACTTC.

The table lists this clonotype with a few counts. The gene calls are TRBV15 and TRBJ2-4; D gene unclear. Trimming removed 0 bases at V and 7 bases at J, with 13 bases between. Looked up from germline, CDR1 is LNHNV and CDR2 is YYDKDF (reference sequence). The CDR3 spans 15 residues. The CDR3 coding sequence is TGTGCCACCAGCAGAGATCTCCACCCGGCGAACATTCAGTACTTC. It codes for CATSRDLHPANIQYF. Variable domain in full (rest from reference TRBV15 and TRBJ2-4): DAMVIQNPRYQVTQFGKPVTLSCSQTLNHNVMYWYQQKSSQAPKLLFHYYDKDFNNEADTPDNFQSRRPNTSFCFLDIRSPGLGDTAMYLCATSRDLHPANIQYFGAGTRLSVL.

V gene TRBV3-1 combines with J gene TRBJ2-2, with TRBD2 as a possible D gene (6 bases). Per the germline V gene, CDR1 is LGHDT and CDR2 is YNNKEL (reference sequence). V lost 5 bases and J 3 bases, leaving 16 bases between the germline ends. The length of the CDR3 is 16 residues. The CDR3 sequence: CASSVLRGTYTGELFF. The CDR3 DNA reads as TGTGCCAGCAGCGTACTTCGGGGGACCTACACCGGGGAGCTGTTTTTT.

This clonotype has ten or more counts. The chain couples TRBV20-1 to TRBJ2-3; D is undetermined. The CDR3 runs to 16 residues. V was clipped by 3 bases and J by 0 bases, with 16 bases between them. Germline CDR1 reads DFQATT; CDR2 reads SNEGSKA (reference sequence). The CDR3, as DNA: TGCAGTGCTAGTCCCAGCTTTCGATTTAGCACAGATACGCAGTATTTT. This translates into CSASPSFRFSTDTQYF.

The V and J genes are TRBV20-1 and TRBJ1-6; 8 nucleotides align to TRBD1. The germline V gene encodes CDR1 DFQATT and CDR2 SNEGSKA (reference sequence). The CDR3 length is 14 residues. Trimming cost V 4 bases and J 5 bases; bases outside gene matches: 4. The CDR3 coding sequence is TGCAGTGCTACCAGGACAGGGAATAATTCACCCCTCCACTTT. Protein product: CSATRTGNNSPLHF.

DNA for the CDR3: TGCAGCGTTTGGTCAGGGGGTTCCTACGAGCAGTACTTC. Translated: CSVWSGGSYEQYF. J is TRBJ2-7 and V is TRBV29-1; TRBD1 aligns across 7 bases. The CDR3 spans 13 residues. Germline trimming cut 5 bases from V and 1 base from J; bases unmatched to any gene: 5. In germline, CDR1 is SQVTM, CDR2 ANQGSEA.

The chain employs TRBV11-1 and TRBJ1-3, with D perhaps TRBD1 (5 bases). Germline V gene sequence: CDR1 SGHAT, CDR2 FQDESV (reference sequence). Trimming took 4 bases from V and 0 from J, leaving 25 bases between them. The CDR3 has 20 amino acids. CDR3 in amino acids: CASSSFGSSGTNHSGNTIYF. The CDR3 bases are TGTGCCAGCAGCTCGTTTGGATCCTCAGGGACGAATCACTCTGGAAACACCATATATTTT.

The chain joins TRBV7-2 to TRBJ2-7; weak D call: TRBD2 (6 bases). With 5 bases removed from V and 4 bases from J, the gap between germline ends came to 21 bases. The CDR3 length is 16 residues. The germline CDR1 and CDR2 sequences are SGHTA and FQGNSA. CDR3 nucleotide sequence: TGTGCCAGCAGCCAAACGTGGGTGGGGACTTATTACGAGCAGTACTTC. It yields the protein CASSQTWVGTYYEQYF.

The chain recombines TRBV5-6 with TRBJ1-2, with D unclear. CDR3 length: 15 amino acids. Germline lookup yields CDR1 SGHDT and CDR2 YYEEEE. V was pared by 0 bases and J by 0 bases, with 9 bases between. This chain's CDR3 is CASSLGPSANYGYTF. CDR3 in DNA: TGTGCCAGCAGCTTGGGGCCTTCTGCTAACTATGGCTACACCTTC. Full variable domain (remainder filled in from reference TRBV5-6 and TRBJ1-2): DAGVTQSPTHLIKTRGQQVTLRCSPKSGHDTVSWYQQALGQGPQFIFQYYEEEERQRGNFPDRFSGHQFPNYSSELNVNALLLGDSALYLCASSLGPSANYGYTFGSGTRLTVV.

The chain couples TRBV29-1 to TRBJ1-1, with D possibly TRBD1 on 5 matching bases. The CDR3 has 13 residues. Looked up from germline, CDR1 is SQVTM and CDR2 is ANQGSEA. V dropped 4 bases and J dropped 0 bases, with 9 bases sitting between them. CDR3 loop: CSVVEGLNTEAFF. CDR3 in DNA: TGCAGCGTTGTGGAGGGACTGAACACTGAAGCTTTCTTT.

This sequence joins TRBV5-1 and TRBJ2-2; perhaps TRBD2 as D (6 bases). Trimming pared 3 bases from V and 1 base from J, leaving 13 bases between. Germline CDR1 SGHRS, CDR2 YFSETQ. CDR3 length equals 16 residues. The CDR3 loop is CASSWASARNTGELFF. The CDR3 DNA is TGCGCCAGCAGCTGGGCTAGCGCCCGGAACACCGGGGAGCTGTTTTTT.

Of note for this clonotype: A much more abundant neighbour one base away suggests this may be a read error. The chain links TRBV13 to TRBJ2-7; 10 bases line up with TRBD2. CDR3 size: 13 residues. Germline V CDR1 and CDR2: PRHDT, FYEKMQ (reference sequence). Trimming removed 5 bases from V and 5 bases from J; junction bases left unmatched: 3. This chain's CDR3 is CASSPGTSDEQYF. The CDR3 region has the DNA TGTGCCAGCAGCCCCGGGACTAGCGACGAGCAGTACTTC.

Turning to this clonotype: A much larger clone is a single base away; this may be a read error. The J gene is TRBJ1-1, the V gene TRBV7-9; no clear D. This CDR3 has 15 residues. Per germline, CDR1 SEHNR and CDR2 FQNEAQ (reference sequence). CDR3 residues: CTSSASGSLNTEAFF. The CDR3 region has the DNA TGTACCAGCAGTGCCTCCGGGAGTCTGAACACTGAAGCTTTCTTT.

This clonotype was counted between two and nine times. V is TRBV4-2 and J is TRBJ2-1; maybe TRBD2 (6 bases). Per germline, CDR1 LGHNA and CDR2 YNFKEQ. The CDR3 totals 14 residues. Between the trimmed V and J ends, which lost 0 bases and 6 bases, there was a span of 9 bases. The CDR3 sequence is CASSQETRGNEQFF. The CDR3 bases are TGTGCCAGCAGCCAAGAGACTAGAGGCAATGAGCAGTTCTTC.

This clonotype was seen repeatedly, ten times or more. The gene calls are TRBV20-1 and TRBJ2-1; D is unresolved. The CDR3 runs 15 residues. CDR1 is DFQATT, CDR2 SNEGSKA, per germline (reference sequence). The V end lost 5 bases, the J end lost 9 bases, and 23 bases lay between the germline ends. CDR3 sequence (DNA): TGCAGTGCTCGCCGGCTTGAGCGCTTGGTGTCTGAGCAGTTCTTC. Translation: CSARRLERLVSEQFF.

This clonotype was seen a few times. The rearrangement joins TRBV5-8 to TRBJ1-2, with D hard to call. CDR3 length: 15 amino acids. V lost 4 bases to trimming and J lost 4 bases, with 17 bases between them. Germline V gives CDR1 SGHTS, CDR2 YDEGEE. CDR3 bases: TGTGCCAGCAGCCACCTTGGGCGAGGAGGCTATGGCTACACCTTC. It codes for CASSHLGRGGYGYTF.

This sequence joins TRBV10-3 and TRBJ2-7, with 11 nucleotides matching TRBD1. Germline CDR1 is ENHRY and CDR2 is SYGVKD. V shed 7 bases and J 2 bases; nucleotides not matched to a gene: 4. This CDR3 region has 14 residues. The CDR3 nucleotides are TGTGCCATCACCAGGGGACAGGGGGCCTACGAGCAGTACTTC. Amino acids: CAITRGQGAYEQYF.

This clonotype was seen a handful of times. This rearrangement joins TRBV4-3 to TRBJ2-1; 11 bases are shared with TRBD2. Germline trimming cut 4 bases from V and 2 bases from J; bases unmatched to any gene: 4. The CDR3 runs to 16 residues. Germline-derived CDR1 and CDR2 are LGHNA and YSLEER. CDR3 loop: CASSPSGGYTYNEQFF. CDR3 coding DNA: TGCGCCAGCAGCCCTAGCGGGGGGTATACCTACAATGAGCAGTTCTTC.

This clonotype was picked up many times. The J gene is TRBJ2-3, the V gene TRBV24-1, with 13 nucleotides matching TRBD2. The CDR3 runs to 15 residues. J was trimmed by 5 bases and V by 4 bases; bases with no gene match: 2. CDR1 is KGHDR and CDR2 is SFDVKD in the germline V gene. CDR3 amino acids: CATSDRTSGRDTQYF. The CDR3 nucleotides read TGTGCCACCAGTGACAGGACTAGCGGGAGAGATACGCAGTATTTT.

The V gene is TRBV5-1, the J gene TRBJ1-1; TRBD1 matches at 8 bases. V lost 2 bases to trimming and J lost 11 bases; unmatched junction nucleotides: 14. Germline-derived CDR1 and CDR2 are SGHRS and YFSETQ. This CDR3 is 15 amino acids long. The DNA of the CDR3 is TGCGCCAGCAGCTTTGAAAGGGGCCAACAGGGGGGTGCTTTCTTT. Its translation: CASSFERGQQGGAFF.